Below, 27 T cell receptor beta chains from the same sample are listed, as sequenced in a study of T cell responses to AZD1222 COVID-19 vaccine. TCRdb keeps only in-frame clones here, not all; method: immunoSEQ multiplex PCR. The table has some 150,000 clones, roughly 90% seen once; the top ten hold about 5%. The sample was peripheral blood, taken 28 days after the second dose of the MenACWY control vaccine. Source of these receptors: an adult who received the MenACWY meningococcal vaccine as a control.

The chain employs TRBV30 and TRBJ1-1, with D possibly being TRBD1 (5 bases). V lost 0 bases and J 4 bases, leaving 12 bases between the germline ends. The germline CDR1 and CDR2 sequences are GTSNPN and SVGIG (reference sequence). The CDR3 consists of 14 residues. The CDR3 coding sequence is TGTGCCTGGAGTGTGATTCACCAGGGCACTGAAGCTTTCTTT. Its translation: CAWSVIHQGTEAFF.

The J gene is TRBJ2-7, the V gene TRBV7-2, with D perhaps matching TRBD1 (6 bases). The CDR3 extends over 14 amino acids. Germline assignment: CDR1 SGHTA and CDR2 FQGNSA. The V gene lost 5 bases and the J gene lost 7 bases, with 18 bases spanning the gap. The CDR3 region is CASSIVSGTQEQYF. DNA for the CDR3: TGTGCCAGCAGCATTGTATCCGGGACACAGGAGCAGTACTTC.

The chain employs TRBV11-3 and TRBJ2-1; D gene ambiguous. CDR3 size: 12 residues. V gave up 5 bases and J gave up 9 bases, with 11 bases separating them. CDR1 and CDR2 from the germline V gene are SGHNT and YENEEA. The CDR3 region is CASSQTITEQFF. CDR3 nucleotides: TGTGCCAGCAGCCAGACAATCACTGAGCAGTTCTTC.

The chain is built from TRBV2 and TRBJ1-5, with D hard to call. The CDR3 is 13 amino acids. CDR1 and CDR2 (germline): SNHLY, FYNNEI. V lost 4 bases and J 4 bases, leaving 8 bases between the germline ends. Here the CDR3 reads CASSARRNQPQHF. CDR3 coding DNA: TGTGCCAGCAGTGCTCGGAGGAATCAGCCCCAGCATTTT.

V usage is TRBV7-3 and J usage is TRBJ2-3; TRBD2 agrees at 10 bases. This CDR3 comprises 15 residues. Trimming at V came to 5 bases and at J to 4 bases, leaving 6 bases not matched to a gene. CDR1 and CDR2 from the germline V gene are SGHTA and FQGTGA. The CDR3 is CASSVPSGSADTQYF. DNA for the CDR3: TGTGCCAGCAGCGTACCTAGCGGGAGTGCAGATACGCAGTATTTT.

The rearrangement uses TRBV11-3 and TRBJ2-1; unclear D gene. The CDR3 sequence is 15 residues long. The ends were cut back, 0 bases at V and 5 bases at J, with 11 bases in the middle. Germline CDR1 and CDR2: SGHNT and YENEEA. Written as DNA, the CDR3 is TGTGCCAGCAGCTTAGATCCTGGCCAGAACAATGAGCAGTTCTTC. Protein sequence: CASSLDPGQNNEQFF. Supplemented by reference TRBV11-3 and TRBJ2-1, the full variable domain reads EAGVVQSPRYKIIEKKQPVAFWCNPISGHNTLYWYLQNLGQGPELLIRYENEEAVDDSQLPKDRFSAERLKGVDSTLKIQPAELGDSAVYLCASSLDPGQNNEQFFGPGTRLTVL.

This sequence joins TRBV27 and TRBJ1-2; TRBD1 might be the D (5 bases). CDR3 length: 12 residues. V was clipped by 4 bases and J by 6 bases, with 9 bases between them. Per germline, CDR1 MNHEY and CDR2 SMNVEV (reference sequence). CDR3 sequence: CASSSLGDGYTF. In nucleotides, the CDR3 is TGTGCCAGCAGTTCCCTGGGGGATGGCTACACCTTC.

The chain couples TRBV27 to TRBJ2-3; no definite D call. This CDR3 spans 14 amino acids. The ends were cut back, 3 bases at V and 6 bases at J, with 13 bases in the middle. Germline lookup yields CDR1 MNHEY and CDR2 SMNVEV (reference sequence). CDR3 DNA sequence: TGTGCCAGCAGTTTTTCCATCCCCGGGGATACGCAGTATTTT. Amino acid sequence: CASSFSIPGDTQYF.

This clone has ten or more counts. V gene TRBV13 combines with J gene TRBJ2-7; D is unresolved. The CDR3 consists of 14 residues. Per germline, CDR1 PRHDT and CDR2 FYEKMQ (reference sequence). Trimming took off 1 base at V and 3 bases at J, with 10 bases between the two ends. The CDR3 nucleotides are TGTGCCAGCAGCTTAGTTTTACGAAGCTACGAGCAGTACTTC. As protein: CASSLVLRSYEQYF.

This clone was seen more than once but under ten times. This chain links TRBV6-2 or TRBV6-3 with TRBJ1-5, with 9 bases that match TRBD1. There are 17 residues in the CDR3. Trimming at V came to 2 bases and at J to 7 bases, leaving 12 bases not matched to a gene. Germline V lookup: CDR1 MNHEY, CDR2 SVGEGT. CDR3 amino acids: CASSYGGGQGHRQPQHF. CDR3 coding DNA: TGTGCCAGCAGTTACGGGGGGGGACAGGGACATCGACAGCCCCAGCATTTT.

The chain couples TRBV27 to TRBJ1-2; D might be TRBD1 (6 bases). Per germline, CDR1 MNHEY and CDR2 SMNVEV (reference sequence). V was clipped by 0 bases and J by 8 bases, with 13 bases between them. The CDR3 runs 14 residues. The CDR3 spells CASSLSGGQRGYTF. DNA of the CDR3: TGTGCCAGCAGTTTATCGGGAGGACAGCGGGGCTACACCTTC.

The V and J genes are TRBV19 and TRBJ2-1; 7 bases fit TRBD2. This CDR3 is built from 15 residues. V gave up 5 bases and J gave up 6 bases; unmatched junction bases: 10. Germline assignment: CDR1 LNHDA and CDR2 SQIVND (reference sequence). The CDR3: CASSLPGGSGNEQFF. CDR3 bases: TGTGCCAGTAGTCTCCCAGGCGGGAGCGGCAATGAGCAGTTCTTC.

As DNA, the CDR3 is TGTGCCAGCAGCCAAGATCTCGGGGTCGGCTATGGCTACACCTTC. It yields the protein CASSQDLGVGYGYTF. J is TRBJ1-2 and V is TRBV4-2; the D is unclear. The V gene's germline CDR1 is LGHNA and CDR2 YNFKEQ. Trimming pared 0 bases from V and 4 bases from J, leaving 12 bases between. The CDR3 consists of 15 residues.

The rearrangement links TRBV28 to TRBJ1-4; D unclear. The CDR3 has 16 residues. The germline gives CDR1 MDHEN, CDR2 SYDVKM. Deletions cut 1 base from V and 0 bases from J, with 9 bases between. The chain's CDR3 is CASSLSSFATNEKLFF. In DNA, the CDR3 is TGTGCCAGCAGTTTATCCAGCTTTGCAACTAATGAAAAACTGTTTTTT.

This clone was detected a few times. The chain recombines TRBV28 with TRBJ2-7; 13 bases line up with TRBD2. CDR1 is MDHEN and CDR2 is SYDVKM in the germline V gene. V lost 6 bases and J lost 1; bases outside the gene matches: 6. The CDR3 contains 16 residues. The CDR3 region is CASSSLAGGESYEQYF. In DNA, the CDR3 is TGTGCCAGCAGCTCACTAGCGGGAGGGGAGTCCTACGAGCAGTACTTC.

CDR3 loop: CATATGSGNEQFF. The CDR3 DNA follows: TGTGCCACCGCGACAGGGTCTGGAAATGAGCAGTTCTTC. The chain employs TRBV2 and TRBJ2-1; 7 nucleotides match TRBD1. The trim removed 10 bases at V and 7 bases at J, leaving 10 bases unmatched. The CDR3 totals 13 residues. The germline V gene has CDR1 SNHLY and CDR2 FYNNEI.

This clone showed up just a few times. The rearrangement links TRBV29-1 to TRBJ1-1; D not certain. Per germline, CDR1 SQVTM and CDR2 ANQGSEA. Deletions cut 7 bases from V and 1 base from J, with 10 bases between. The CDR3 runs to 12 residues. The CDR3 region is CSAREWNTEAFF. In nucleotides, the CDR3 is TGCAGCGCACGGGAGTGGAACACTGAAGCTTTCTTT.

This chain links TRBV28 with TRBJ2-5; the D is unclear. CDR1 is MDHEN and CDR2 is SYDVKM in the germline V gene. V was pared by 5 bases and J by 2 bases, with 3 bases between. This CDR3 is 11 amino acids long. Here the CDR3 reads CASSKQETQYF. The CDR3 nucleotides read TGTGCCAGCAGTAAGCAAGAGACCCAGTACTTC.

V gene TRBV6-4 combines with J gene TRBJ1-2, with TRBD1 as a possible D gene (5 bases). The germline CDR1 and CDR2 sequences are MRHNA and SNTAGT. Trimming pared 2 bases from V and 5 bases from J, leaving 18 bases between. CDR3 length: 16 amino acids. The CDR3 DNA reads as TGTGCCAGCAGTGACGAGTCAACAGGACGGATGTATGGCTACACCTTC. Its translation: CASSDESTGRMYGYTF.

This clone appeared a few times. V is TRBV30 and J is TRBJ1-1; perhaps TRBD1 as D (5 bases). Deletions cut 3 bases from V and 5 bases from J, with 16 bases between. From germline, CDR1 is GTSNPN and CDR2 SVGIG (reference sequence). The CDR3 extends over 14 amino acids. CDR3: CAWSGTVGYTEAFF. DNA of the CDR3: TGTGCCTGGAGCGGGACCGTCGGTTATACTGAAGCTTTCTTT.

The rearrangement links TRBV4-3 to TRBJ1-2, with D maybe TRBD1 (6 bases). Germline CDR1 reads LGHNA; CDR2 reads YSLEER. The CDR3 length is 15 residues. V was shortened by 1 base and J by 4 bases, with 13 bases between the two germline ends. In DNA, the CDR3 is TGCGCCAGCAGCCAAGTGGACAGCCCAATCTATGGCTACACCTTC. This translates into CASSQVDSPIYGYTF.

The V gene is TRBV20-1, the J gene TRBJ2-7, with D unclear. The ends were cut back, 5 bases at V and 2 bases at J, with 7 bases in the middle. There are 11 residues in the CDR3. From germline, CDR1 is DFQATT and CDR2 SNEGSKA (reference sequence). CDR3 protein: CSAPGPYEQYF. The CDR3 DNA follows: TGCAGTGCTCCCGGCCCCTACGAGCAGTACTTC.

The chain has TRBV5-1 and TRBJ2-7; D is ambiguous. Germline V gene data show CDR1 as SGHRS and CDR2 as YFSETQ. Trimming shortened V by 4 bases and J by 3 bases, and 8 bases separated the two germline ends. The CDR3 spans 12 residues. DNA for the CDR3: TGCGCCAGCAGCGCCGACATCTACGAGCAGTACTTC. Its protein product is CASSADIYEQYF. The full variable domain, completed using reference TRBV5-1 and TRBJ2-7, is KAGVTQTPRYLIKTRGQQVTLSCSPISGHRSVSWYQQTPGQGLQFLFEYFSETQRNKGNFPGRFSGRQFSNSRSEMNVSTLELGDSALYLCASSADIYEQYFGPGTRLTVT.

This rearrangement joins TRBV14 to TRBJ2-3; D unclear. Per the germline V gene, CDR1 is SGHDN and CDR2 is FVKESK. The CDR3 contains 18 residues. Trimming stripped 0 bases from V and 1 base from J, with 17 bases between. DNA of the CDR3: TGTGCCAGCAGCCAAGAGGTGGTGACGCCGAAGCGCACAGATACGCAGTATTTT. Protein product: CASSQEVVTPKRTDTQYF. The whole variable domain, remainder taken from reference TRBV14 and TRBJ2-3, is EAGVTQFPSHSVIEKGQTVTLRCDPISGHDNLYWYRRVMGKEIKFLLHFVKESKQDESGMPNNRFLAERTGGTYSTLKVQPAELEDSGVYFCASSQEVVTPKRTDTQYFGPGTRLTVL.

CDR3 coding DNA: TGTGCCAGCAGCCCGACAGGGTTGGCTGAAGCTTTCTTT. Translation: CASSPTGLAEAFF. The chain recombines TRBV3-1 (or the pseudogene TRBV3-2) with TRBJ1-1; 7 bases agree with TRBD1. The junction had 5 bases not matched to a gene; V was cut back by 4 bases and J by 6 bases. Germline CDR1 reads LGHDT; CDR2 reads YNNKEL (reference sequence). This CDR3 spans 13 amino acids.

This clone has a handful of counts. The V gene is TRBV29-1, the J gene TRBJ2-1; 9 bases match TRBD2. Germline V gene lookup returns CDR1 SQVTM and CDR2 ANQGSEA. The CDR3 consists of 16 residues. The V and J ends lost 1 base and 6 bases, in that order; junction bases with no gene match: 10. CDR3 coding DNA: TGCAGCGTTGAAGTCGGTGGACTTAGCGGGAGCAATGAGCAGTTCTTC. It specifies CSVEVGGLSGSNEQFF.

J is TRBJ2-1 and V is TRBV30, with TRBD2 matching over 10 bases. Looked up from germline, CDR1 is GTSNPN and CDR2 is SVGIG (reference sequence). This CDR3 is built from 17 residues. V shed 1 base and J 4 bases; nucleotides not matched to a gene: 10. The CDR3 spells CAWSGPSTSGVYNEQFF. The CDR3 bases are TGTGCCTGGAGTGGACCCTCCACTAGCGGGGTATACAATGAGCAGTTCTTC.